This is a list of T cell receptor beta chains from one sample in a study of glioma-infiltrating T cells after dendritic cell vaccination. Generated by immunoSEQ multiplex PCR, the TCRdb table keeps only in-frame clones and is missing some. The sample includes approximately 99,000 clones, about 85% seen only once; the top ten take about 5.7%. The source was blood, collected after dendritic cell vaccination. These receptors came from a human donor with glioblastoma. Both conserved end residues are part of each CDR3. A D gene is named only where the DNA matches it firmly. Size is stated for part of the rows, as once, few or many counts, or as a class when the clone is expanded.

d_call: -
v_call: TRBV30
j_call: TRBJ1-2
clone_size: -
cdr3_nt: TGTGCCTTCAGGGACAATAACTATGGCTACACCTTC
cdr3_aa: CAFRDNNYGYTF

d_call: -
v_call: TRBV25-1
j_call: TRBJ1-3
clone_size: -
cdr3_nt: TGTGCCAGCAGTGCCGCAGGGGCAAGCGGAAACACCATATATTTT
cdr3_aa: CASSAAGASGNTIYF

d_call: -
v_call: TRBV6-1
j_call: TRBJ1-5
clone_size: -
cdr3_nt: TGTGCCAGCAGCCCTCAGGGACTCAGCAATCAGCCCCAGCATTTT
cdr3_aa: CASSPQGLSNQPQHF

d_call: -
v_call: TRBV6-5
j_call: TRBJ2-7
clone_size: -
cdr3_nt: TGTGCCAGCAGCCCCGTAGGGAGTGGCGAGCAGTACTTC
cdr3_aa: CASSPVGSGEQYF

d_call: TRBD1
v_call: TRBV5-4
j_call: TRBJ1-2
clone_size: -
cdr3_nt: TGTGCCAGCAGCCCAACAGGGGCCTATGGCTACACCTTC
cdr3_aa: CASSPTGAYGYTF

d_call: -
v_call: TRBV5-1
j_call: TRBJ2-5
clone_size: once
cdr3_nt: TGCGCCAGCAGCTTGGGCGGGATAGCGGTAGAGACCCAGTACTTC
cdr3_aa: CASSLGGIAVETQYF

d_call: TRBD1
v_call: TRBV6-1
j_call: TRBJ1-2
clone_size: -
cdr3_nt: TGTGCCAGCATTCTCGACAGGGGAGACTATGGCTACACCTTC
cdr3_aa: CASILDRGDYGYTF

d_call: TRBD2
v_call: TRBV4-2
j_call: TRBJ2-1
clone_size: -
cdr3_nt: TGTGCCAGCAGCCAAGACTCCGGACTAGCGGGAGGTAATGAGCAGTTCTTC
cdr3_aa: CASSQDSGLAGGNEQFF

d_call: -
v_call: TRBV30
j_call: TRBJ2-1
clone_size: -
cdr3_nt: TGTGCCTGGTGCCCGGGGTTTTTCATAGGTGAGCAGTTCTTC
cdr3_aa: CAWCPGFFIGEQFF

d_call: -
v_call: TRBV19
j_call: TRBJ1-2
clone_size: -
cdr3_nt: TGTGCCAGTAGTATACAGAACTATGGCTACACCTTC
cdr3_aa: CASSIQNYGYTF

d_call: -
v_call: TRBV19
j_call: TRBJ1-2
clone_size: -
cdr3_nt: TGTGCCAGCCTGTCCCGACAGGTTGATGGCTACACCTTC
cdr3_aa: CASLSRQVDGYTF

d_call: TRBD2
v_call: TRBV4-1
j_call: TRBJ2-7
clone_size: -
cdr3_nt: TGCGCCAGCAGCCTAGAAGAAGGACTAGCGGGAATTTACGAGCAGTACTTC
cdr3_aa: CASSLEEGLAGIYEQYF

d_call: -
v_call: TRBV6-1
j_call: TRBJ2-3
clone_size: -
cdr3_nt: TGTGCCAGCACTCTAGCCCGGCGCACAGATACGCAGTATTTT
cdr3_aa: CASTLARRTDTQYF

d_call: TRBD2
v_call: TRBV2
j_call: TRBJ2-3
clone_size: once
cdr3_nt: TGTGCCAGCAGTTCAACACTAGCGGGGGGAGATACGCAGTATTTT
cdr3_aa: CASSSTLAGGDTQYF

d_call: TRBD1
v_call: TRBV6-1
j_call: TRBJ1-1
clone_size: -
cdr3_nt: TGTGCCAGCACCTTAGACAGGGGAAACACTGAAGCTTTCTTT
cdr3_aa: CASTLDRGNTEAFF

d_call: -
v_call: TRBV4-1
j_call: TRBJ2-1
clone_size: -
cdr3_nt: TGCGCCAGCAGCCCATTGGGCTTTCCGGGAGAGCAGTTCTTC
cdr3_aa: CASSPLGFPGEQFF

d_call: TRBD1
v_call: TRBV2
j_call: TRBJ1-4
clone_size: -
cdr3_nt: TGTGCCAGCAGTGAAGCGCTTCAGGGGGTAGGAAAACTGTTTTTT
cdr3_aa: CASSEALQGVGKLFF

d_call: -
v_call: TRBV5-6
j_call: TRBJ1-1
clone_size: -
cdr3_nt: TGTGCCAGCAGCTTCTACAGGATCCTGAACACTGAAGCTTTCTTT
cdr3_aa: CASSFYRILNTEAFF

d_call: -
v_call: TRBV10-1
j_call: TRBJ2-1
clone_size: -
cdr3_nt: TGCGCCAGCAGTGTTAACTTAGAGGGAGGTGAGCAGTTCTTC
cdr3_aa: CASSVNLEGGEQFF

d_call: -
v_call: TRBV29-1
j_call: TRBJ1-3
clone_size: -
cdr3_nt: TGCAGCGTTGCGTCAGGGATCTCTGGAAACACCATATATTTT
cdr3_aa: CSVASGISGNTIYF

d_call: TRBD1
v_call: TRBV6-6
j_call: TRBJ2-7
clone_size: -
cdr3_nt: TGTGCCAGCAGTTACAGTACAGGGGGCGGCGAGCAGTACTTC
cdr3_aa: CASSYSTGGGEQYF

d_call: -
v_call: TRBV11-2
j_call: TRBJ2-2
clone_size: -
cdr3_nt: TGTGCCAGCAGCTTAGCCAGGGTCAGTGGCACCGGGGAGCTGTTTTTT
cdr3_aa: CASSLARVSGTGELFF

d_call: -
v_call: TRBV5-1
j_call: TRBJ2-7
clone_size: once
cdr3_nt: TGCGCCAGCAGTCAGATGGGCGCGAGCTCCTACGAGCAGTACTTC
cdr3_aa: CASSQMGASSYEQYF

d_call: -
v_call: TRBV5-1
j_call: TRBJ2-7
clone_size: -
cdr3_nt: TGCCGGAGGGGGGGCCAGGGCGACTACGAGCAGTACTTC
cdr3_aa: CRRGGQGDYEQYF

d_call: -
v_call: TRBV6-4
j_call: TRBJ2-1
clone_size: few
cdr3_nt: TGTGCCAGCAGCAGCGGGTCCTACAATGAGCAGTTCTTC
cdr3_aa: CASSSGSYNEQFF

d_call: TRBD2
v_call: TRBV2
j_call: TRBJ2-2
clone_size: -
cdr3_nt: TGTGCCAGCACAAGCGGGAGGATTACCGGGGAGCTGTTTTTT
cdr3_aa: CASTSGRITGELFF

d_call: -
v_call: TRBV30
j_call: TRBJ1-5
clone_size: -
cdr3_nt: TGTGCCTGGAGTAAGGCAGGGCTTCAGGGTCAGCCCCAGCATTTT
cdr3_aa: CAWSKAGLQGQPQHF

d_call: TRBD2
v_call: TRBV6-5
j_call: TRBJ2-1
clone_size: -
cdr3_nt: TGTGCCAGCAGTTACGAAGCGGGGTCCTACAATGAGCAGTTCTTC
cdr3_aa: CASSYEAGSYNEQFF

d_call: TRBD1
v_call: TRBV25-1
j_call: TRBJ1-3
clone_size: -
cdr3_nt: TGTGCCAGCAGTGATTGGGGGGTTCCGGGACAGGGAACCATATATTTT
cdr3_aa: CASSDWGVPGQGTIYF

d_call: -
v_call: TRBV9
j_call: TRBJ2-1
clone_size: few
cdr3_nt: TGTGCCAGCAGCGTACTCAGGCATGAGCAGTTCTTC
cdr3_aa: CASSVLRHEQFF

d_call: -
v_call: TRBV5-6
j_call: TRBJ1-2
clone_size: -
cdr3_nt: TGTGCCAGCAGCGTAGGAGTGAGGGACTATGGCTACACCTTC
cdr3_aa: CASSVGVRDYGYTF

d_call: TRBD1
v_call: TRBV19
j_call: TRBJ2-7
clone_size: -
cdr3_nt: TGTGCCAGTAGTAGCTCCGGGGACAGGTCCCAAGGCCACGAGCAGTACTTC
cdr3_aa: CASSSSGDRSQGHEQYF

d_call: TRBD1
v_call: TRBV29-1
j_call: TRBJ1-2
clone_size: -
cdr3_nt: TGCAGCGCCCGGGACAGGGATAACTATGGCTACACCTTC
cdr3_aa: CSARDRDNYGYTF

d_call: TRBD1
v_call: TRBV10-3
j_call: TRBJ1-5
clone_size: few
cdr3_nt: TGTGCCGTTGGGACAGATAATCAGCCCCAGCATTTT
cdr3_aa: CAVGTDNQPQHF

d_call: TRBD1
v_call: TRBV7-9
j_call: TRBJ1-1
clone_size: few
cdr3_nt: TGTGCCAGCAGTCTGCTTAGGGGGCGCGACACTGAAGCTTTCTTT
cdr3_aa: CASSLLRGRDTEAFF

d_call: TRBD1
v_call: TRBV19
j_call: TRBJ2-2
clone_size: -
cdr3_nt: TGTGCCAGTAGTACCCTCGGACAGGAGAACACCGGGGAGCTGTTTTTT
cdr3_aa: CASSTLGQENTGELFF

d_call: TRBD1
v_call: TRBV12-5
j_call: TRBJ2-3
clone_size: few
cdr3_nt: TGTGCTAGTGGTTTGTTTTGGGACAGTAACACAGATACGCAGTATTTT
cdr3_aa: CASGLFWDSNTDTQYF

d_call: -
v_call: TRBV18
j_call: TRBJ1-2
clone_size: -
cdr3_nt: TGTGCCAGCTCCCCTTGGGACAAGACGTATGGCTACACCTTC
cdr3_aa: CASSPWDKTYGYTF

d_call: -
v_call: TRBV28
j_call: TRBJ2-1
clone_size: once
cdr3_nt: TGTGCCAGCAGGACCCCGGAGAATGAGCAGTTCTTC
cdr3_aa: CASRTPENEQFF

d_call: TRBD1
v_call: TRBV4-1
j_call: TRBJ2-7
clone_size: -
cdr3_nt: TGCGCCAGCAGCCTTGACAGGGTAGCCTACGAGCAGTACTTC
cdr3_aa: CASSLDRVAYEQYF

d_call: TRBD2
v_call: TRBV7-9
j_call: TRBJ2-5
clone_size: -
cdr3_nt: TGTGCCAGCAGCTTGATGGCGGGAGCCCATGAGACCCAGTACTTC
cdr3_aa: CASSLMAGAHETQYF

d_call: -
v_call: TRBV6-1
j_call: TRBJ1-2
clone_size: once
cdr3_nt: TGTGCCACCCCTGGGAGCGGGGGCTGGGATGGCTACACCTTC
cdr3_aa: CATPGSGGWDGYTF